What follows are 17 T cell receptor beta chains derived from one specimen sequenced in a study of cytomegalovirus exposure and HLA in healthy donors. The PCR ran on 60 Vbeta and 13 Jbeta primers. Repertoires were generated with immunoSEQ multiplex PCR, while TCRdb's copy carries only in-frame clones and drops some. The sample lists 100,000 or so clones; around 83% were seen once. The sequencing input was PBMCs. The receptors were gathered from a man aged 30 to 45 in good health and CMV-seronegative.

CDR3 coding DNA: TGTGCCAGCAGACCTTTACAGGGTTGGGACACTGAAGCTTTCTTT. This encodes CASRPLQGWDTEAFF. V usage is TRBV11-2 and J usage is TRBJ1-1; the D gene is possibly TRBD1 (6 bases). This CDR3 comprises 15 residues. Germline-derived CDR1 and CDR2 are SGHAT and FQNNGV. V was cut by 6 bases and J by 3 bases, with 17 bases left in between.

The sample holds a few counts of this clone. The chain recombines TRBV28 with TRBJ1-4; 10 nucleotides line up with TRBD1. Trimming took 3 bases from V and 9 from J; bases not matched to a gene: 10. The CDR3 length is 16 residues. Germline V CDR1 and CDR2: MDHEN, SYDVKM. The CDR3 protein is CASSFRLGTGEKKLFF. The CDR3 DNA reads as TGTGCCAGCAGTTTTCGACTCGGGACAGGGGAGAAAAAACTGTTTTTT.

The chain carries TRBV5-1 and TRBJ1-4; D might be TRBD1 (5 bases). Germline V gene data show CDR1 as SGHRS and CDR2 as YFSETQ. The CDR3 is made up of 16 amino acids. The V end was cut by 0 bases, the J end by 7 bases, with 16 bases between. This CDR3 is CASSLGKRQGGEKLFF. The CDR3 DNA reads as TGCGCCAGCAGCTTGGGGAAGAGGCAGGGAGGTGAAAAACTGTTTTTT.

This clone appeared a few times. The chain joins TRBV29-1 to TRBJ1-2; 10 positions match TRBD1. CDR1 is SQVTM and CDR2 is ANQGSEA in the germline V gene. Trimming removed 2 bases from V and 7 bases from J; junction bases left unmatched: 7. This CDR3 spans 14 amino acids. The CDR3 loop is CSVERQGASGGYTF. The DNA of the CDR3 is TGCAGCGTTGAACGACAGGGGGCGTCGGGTGGCTACACCTTC.

The CDR3 sequence: CASTPGGYTF. The CDR3 DNA reads as TGTGCCAGCACCCCCGGTGGCTACACCTTC. V is TRBV9 and J is TRBJ1-2, with no clear D. CDR3 length: 10 residues. The V gene lost 6 bases and the J gene lost 7 bases, with 7 bases spanning the gap. Germline V gene sequence: CDR1 SGDLS, CDR2 YYNGEE.

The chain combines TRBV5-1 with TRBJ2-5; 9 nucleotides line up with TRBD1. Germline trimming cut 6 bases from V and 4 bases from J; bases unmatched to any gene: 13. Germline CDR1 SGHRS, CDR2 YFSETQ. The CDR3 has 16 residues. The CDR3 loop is CASIPGTGSPVETQYF. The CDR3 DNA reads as TGCGCCAGCATCCCTGGGACAGGGAGCCCGGTAGAGACCCAGTACTTC.

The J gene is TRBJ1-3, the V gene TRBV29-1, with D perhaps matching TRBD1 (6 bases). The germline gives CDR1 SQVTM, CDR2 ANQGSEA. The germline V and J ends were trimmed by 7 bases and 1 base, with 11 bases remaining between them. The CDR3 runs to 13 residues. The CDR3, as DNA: TGCAGCGCCGGTACAGGGTCTGGAAACACCATATATTTT. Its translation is CSAGTGSGNTIYF.

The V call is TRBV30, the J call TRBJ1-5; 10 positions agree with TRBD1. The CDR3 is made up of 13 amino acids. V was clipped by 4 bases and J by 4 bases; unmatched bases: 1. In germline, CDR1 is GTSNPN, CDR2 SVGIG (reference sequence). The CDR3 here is CAWTDRGNQPQHF. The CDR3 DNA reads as TGTGCCTGGACGGACAGGGGGAATCAGCCCCAGCATTTT.

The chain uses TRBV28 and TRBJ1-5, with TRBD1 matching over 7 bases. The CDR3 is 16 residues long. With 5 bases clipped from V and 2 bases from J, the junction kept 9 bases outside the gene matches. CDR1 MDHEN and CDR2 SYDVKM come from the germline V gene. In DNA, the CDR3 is TGTGCCAGCAGTCGACAAGGGGGCGGGGGCAATCAGCCCCAGCATTTT. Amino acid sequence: CASSRQGGGGNQPQHF.

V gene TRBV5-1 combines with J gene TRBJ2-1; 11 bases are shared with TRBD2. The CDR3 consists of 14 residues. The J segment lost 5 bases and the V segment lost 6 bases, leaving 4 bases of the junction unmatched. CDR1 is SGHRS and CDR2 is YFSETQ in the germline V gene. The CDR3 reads CASTGTSGNNEQFF. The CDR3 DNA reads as TGCGCCAGCACCGGGACTAGCGGAAACAATGAGCAGTTCTTC.

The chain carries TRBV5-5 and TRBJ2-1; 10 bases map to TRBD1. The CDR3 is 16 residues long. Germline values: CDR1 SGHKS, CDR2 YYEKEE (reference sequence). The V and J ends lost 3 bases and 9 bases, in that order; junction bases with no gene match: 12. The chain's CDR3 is CASSSGTGAAKGEQFF. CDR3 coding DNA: TGTGCCAGCAGCTCCGGGACAGGGGCCGCGAAGGGTGAGCAGTTCTTC. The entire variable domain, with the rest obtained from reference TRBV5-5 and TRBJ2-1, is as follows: DAGVTQSPTHLIKTRGQQVTLRCSPISGHKSVSWYQQVLGQGPQFIFQYYEKEERGRGNFPDRFSARQFPNYSSELNVNALLLGDSALYLCASSSGTGAAKGEQFFGPGTRLTVL.

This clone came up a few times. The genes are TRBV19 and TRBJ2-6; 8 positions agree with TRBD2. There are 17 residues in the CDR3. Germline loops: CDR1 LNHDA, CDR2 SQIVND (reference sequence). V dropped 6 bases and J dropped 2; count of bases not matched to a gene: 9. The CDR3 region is CASSPGAGDPGANVLTF. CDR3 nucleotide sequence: TGTGCCAGTAGCCCTGGAGCGGGAGACCCTGGGGCCAACGTCCTGACTTTC.

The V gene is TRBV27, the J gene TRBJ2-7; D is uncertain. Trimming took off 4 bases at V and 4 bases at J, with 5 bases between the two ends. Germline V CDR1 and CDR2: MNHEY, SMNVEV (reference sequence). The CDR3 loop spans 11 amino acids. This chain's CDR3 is CASSSRYEQYF. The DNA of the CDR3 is TGTGCCAGCAGTTCCCGGTACGAGCAGTACTTC.

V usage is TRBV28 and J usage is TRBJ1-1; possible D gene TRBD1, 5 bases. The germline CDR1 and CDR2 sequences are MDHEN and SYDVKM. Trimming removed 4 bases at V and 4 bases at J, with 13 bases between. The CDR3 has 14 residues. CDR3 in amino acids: CASSYPGGGTEAFF. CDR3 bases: TGTGCCAGCAGTTATCCGGGGGGGGGCACTGAAGCTTTCTTT.

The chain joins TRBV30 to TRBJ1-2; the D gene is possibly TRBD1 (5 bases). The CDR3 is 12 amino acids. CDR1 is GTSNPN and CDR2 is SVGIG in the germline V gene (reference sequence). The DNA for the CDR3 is TGTGCTCGAGAGCAGGGTGGGTTTGGCTACACCTTC. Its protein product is CAREQGGFGYTF.

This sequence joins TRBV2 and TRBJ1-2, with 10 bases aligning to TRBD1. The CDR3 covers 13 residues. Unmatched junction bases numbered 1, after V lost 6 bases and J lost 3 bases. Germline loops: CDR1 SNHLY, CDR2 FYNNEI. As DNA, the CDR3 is TGTGCCAGCAGGGGGACAGGGGACTATGGCTACACCTTC. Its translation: CASRGTGDYGYTF.

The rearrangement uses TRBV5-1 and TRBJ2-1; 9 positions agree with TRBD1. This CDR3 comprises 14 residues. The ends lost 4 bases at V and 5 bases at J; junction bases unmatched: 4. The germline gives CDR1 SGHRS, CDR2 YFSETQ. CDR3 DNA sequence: TGCGCCAGCAGCGCATGGGACAGGGACAATGAGCAGTTCTTC. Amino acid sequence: CASSAWDRDNEQFF.